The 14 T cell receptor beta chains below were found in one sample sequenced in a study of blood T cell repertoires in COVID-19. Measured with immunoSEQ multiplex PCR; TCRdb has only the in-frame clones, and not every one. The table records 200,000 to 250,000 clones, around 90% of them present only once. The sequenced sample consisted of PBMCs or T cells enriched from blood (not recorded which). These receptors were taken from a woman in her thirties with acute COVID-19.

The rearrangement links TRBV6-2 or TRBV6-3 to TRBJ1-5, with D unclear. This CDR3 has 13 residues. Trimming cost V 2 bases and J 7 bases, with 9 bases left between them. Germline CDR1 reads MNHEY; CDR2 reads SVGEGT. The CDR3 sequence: CASSYRAFQPQHF. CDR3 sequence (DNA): TGTGCCAGCAGTTACCGAGCTTTCCAGCCCCAGCATTTT.

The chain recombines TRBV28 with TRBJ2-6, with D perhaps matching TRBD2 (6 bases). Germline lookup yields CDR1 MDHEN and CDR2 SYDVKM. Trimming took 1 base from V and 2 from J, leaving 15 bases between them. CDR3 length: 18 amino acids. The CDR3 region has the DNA TGTGCCAGCAGTTTATCTGGGGCGGGGAGGCCTGGGGCCAACGTCCTGACTTTC. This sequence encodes CASSLSGAGRPGANVLTF.

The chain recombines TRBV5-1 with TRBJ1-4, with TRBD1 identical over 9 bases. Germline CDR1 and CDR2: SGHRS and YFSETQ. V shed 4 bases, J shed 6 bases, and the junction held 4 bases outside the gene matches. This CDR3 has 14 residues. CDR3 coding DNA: TGCGCCAGCAGCGGCACAGGGGGCTATGAAAAACTGTTTTTT. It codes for CASSGTGGYEKLFF.

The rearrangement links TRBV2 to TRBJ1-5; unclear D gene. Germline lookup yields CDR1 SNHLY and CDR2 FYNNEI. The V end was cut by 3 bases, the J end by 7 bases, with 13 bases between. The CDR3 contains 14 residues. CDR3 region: CASSDGRIGQPQHF. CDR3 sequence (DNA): TGTGCCAGCAGTGACGGCAGGATTGGGCAGCCCCAGCATTTT.

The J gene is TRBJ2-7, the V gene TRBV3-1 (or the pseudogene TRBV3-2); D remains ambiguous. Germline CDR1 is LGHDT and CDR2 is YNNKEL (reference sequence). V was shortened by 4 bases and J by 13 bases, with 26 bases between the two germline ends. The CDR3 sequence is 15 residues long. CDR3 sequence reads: CASSLALTGPLGIYF. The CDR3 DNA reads TGTGCCAGCAGCCTTGCCTTGACTGGCCCACTCGGAATATACTTC.

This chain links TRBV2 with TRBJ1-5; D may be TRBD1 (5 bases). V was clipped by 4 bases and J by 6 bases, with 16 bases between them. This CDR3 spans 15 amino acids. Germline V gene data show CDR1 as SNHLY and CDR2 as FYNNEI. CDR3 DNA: TGTGCCAGCAGTGGCACACCGGACACGGTTCAGCCCCAGCATTTT. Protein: CASSGTPDTVQPQHF.

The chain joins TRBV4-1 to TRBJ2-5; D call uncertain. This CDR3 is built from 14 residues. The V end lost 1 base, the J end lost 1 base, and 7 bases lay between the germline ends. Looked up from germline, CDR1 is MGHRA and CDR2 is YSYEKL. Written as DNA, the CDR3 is TGCGCCAGCAGCCAAGTTCCCAGCCAAGAGACCCAGTACTTC. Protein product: CASSQVPSQETQYF.

The CDR3 loop is CATSTGALAGNTIYF. CDR3 sequence (DNA): TGTGCCACCTCGACAGGGGCACTGGCTGGAAACACCATATATTTT. This chain joins TRBV6-5 and TRBJ1-3; 8 bases are shared with TRBD1. The CDR3 covers 15 residues. Germline CDR1 is MNHEY and CDR2 is SVGAGI. J gave up 2 bases and V 10 bases, and 10 bases lay outside the gene matches.

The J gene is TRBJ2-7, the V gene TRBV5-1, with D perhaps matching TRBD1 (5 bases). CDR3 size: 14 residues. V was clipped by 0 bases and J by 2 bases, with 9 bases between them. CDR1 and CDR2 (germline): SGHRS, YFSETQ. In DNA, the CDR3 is TGCGCCAGCAGCTTGGGGGGCGAGACCTACGAGCAGTACTTC. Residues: CASSLGGETYEQYF.

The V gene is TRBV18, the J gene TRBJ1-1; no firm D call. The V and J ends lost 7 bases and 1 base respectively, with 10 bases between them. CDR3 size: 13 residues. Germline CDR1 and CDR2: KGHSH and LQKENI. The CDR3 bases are TGTGCCAGCTGCAAATCAGAGAACACTGAAGCTTTCTTT. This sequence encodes CASCKSENTEAFF.

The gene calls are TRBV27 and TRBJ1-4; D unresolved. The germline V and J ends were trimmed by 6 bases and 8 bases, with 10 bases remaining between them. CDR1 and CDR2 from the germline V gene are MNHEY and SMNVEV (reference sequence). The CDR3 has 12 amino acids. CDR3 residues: CASRKLGEKLFF. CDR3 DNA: TGTGCCAGCAGGAAACTCGGGGAAAAACTGTTTTTT.

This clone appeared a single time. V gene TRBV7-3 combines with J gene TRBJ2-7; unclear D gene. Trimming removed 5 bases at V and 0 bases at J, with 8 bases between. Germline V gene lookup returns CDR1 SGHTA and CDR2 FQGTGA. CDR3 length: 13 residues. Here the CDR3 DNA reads TGTGCCAGCAGCCAATACAGCTCCTACGAGCAGTACTTC. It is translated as CASSQYSSYEQYF.

This CDR3 is CATAQQGGQPQHF. The CDR3 DNA follows: TGTGCCACGGCTCAACAGGGTGGGCAGCCCCAGCATTTT. This rearrangement joins TRBV2 to TRBJ1-5, with TRBD1 as a possible D gene (6 bases). Per the germline V gene, CDR1 is SNHLY and CDR2 is FYNNEI. The CDR3 sequence is 13 residues long. Trimming stripped 10 bases from V and 7 bases from J, with 17 bases between.

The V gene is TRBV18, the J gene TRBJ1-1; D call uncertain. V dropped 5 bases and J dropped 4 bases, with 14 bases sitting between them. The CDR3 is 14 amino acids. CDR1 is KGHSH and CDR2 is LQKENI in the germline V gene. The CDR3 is CASSEGSWITEAFF. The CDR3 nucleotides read TGTGCCAGCTCAGAGGGTAGTTGGATCACTGAAGCTTTCTTT.